A selection of T cell receptor beta chains follows, all from one sample in a study of cytomegalovirus exposure and HLA in healthy donors. Assay used: immunoSEQ multiplex PCR; TCRdb lists only in-frame clones, some missing. The sample has around 160,000 clones; about 75% are singletons. Sequences were obtained from PBMCs. All receptors come from a male donor in good health and CMV-seropositive. Both conserved end residues are part of each CDR3. The order of the fields is CDR3 DNA, CDR3 protein, J gene, D gene, V gene, clone size. The D gene is left open where the match is weak. Not all rows give a size; the values are once, few, many and, for expanded clones, a class.

TGCGCCAGCAGCTTTTCCCCGGGGAGGGCAGGGGCGAAGGAAAAACTGTTTTTT | CASSFSPGRAGAKEKLFF | TRBJ1-4 | NA | TRBV5-1 | few
TGTGCCAGCAGCCCTTCAGGCAGGGCCGCCGGGGAGCTGTTTTTT | CASSPSGRAAGELFF | TRBJ2-2 | NA | TRBV6-5 | NA
TGTGCCAGCAGACGTTCAGGGGAAGGCTTATTGGGTTTCTTT | CASRRSGEGLLGFF | TRBJ1-1 | NA | TRBV7-9 | NA
TGCGCCAGCAGCCAAGGGGGGGGGCAAGAGACCCAGTACTTC | CASSQGGGQETQYF | TRBJ2-5 | TRBD2 | TRBV4-1 | few
TGTGCCAGCAGCGCACTAGCGGGGGAAGACAATGAGCAGTTCTTC | CASSALAGEDNEQFF | TRBJ2-1 | TRBD2 | TRBV9 | few
TGTGCCAGCAGCACGACTGGGTCGCAGTATTTT | CASSTTGSQYF | TRBJ2-3 | NA | TRBV9 | NA
TGTGCCAGCAGTGCCCCGGGGGGGCGCAATGAGCAGTTCTTC | CASSAPGGRNEQFF | TRBJ2-1 | TRBD2 | TRBV6-4 | once
TGTGCCAGCTCACGGACAGGGGAGGGGACTGAAGCTTTCTTT | CASSRTGEGTEAFF | TRBJ1-1 | TRBD1 | TRBV18 | NA
TGTGCCAGCAGCCCCTTAGCTAGCGCATATGAGCAGTTCTTC | CASSPLASAYEQFF | TRBJ2-1 | NA | TRBV27 | NA
TGTGCCAGCAGCCCCCCGCATGGGGGGGCCCAAGAGACCCAGTACTTC | CASSPPHGGAQETQYF | TRBJ2-5 | NA | TRBV5-4 | NA
TGTGCCAGCTCTCTAGTACCCCACTCTGGGGCCAACGTCCTGACTTTC | CASSLVPHSGANVLTF | TRBJ2-6 | NA | TRBV18 | NA
TGTGCCAGCAGTGAAGCAGGGGTTGAGACCCAGTACTTC | CASSEAGVETQYF | TRBJ2-5 | NA | TRBV2 | NA
TGCGCCAGCAGGGTTCAACAGGGTGCGGGCACTGAAGCTTTCTTT | CASRVQQGAGTEAFF | TRBJ1-1 | NA | TRBV10-1 | NA
TGTGCCAGCAGCCTTAGTGGAGATACGCAGTATTTT | CASSLSGDTQYF | TRBJ2-3 | NA | TRBV7-9 | NA
TGTGCCAGCAGTCTGGACAGGGGTAAATATGGCTACACCTTC | CASSLDRGKYGYTF | TRBJ1-2 | TRBD1 | TRBV27 | NA
TGTGCCAGCCGGGGGTCCGAGACTGAAGCTTTCTTT | CASRGSETEAFF | TRBJ1-1 | NA | TRBV5-4 | NA
TGCGCCAGCAGCCCGGGACAGCTTAATAACTATGGCTACACCTTC | CASSPGQLNNYGYTF | TRBJ1-2 | TRBD1 | TRBV4-3 | NA
TGCGCCAGCAGCTCATTACAGGGGCAGGATGGCTACACCTTC | CASSSLQGQDGYTF | TRBJ1-2 | TRBD1 | TRBV5-1 | NA
TGTGCCAGCAGCGTAGCTACTAGCGGGGGCGAAGAGACCCAGTACTTC | CASSVATSGGEETQYF | TRBJ2-5 | TRBD2 | TRBV9 | NA
TGTGCCTGGAGTGTAACTTACGAGCAGTACTTC | CAWSVTYEQYF | TRBJ2-7 | NA | TRBV30 | NA
TGCGCCAGCAGCCCCACCGGGACAGGTGAGCAGTACTTC | CASSPTGTGEQYF | TRBJ2-5 | TRBD1 | TRBV5-1 | NA
TGTGCCAGCAGCTCACTCGGTAGCTCTGGAAACACCATATATTTT | CASSSLGSSGNTIYF | TRBJ1-3 | NA | TRBV7-9 | once
TGTGCCAGCAGATCCGGGGGAGGTAGGGAGACCCAGTACTTC | CASRSGGGRETQYF | TRBJ2-5 | NA | TRBV7-9 | once
TGTGCCAGCAGCCGCGGGAAGGGCTACACCTTC | CASSRGKGYTF | TRBJ1-2 | NA | TRBV21-1 | NA
TGTGCCAGTAGTATAGCCGCAGGCCCCAATGAGCAGTTCTTC | CASSIAAGPNEQFF | TRBJ2-1 | NA | TRBV19 | NA
TGTGCCAGCAGTGCTTTAGGGTCAGGGGAGACCCAGTACTTC | CASSALGSGETQYF | TRBJ2-5 | NA | TRBV6-1 | NA
TGCGCCAGCAGCTTTACAGGGGCGGGCCCCCAAGAGACCCAGTACTTC | CASSFTGAGPQETQYF | TRBJ2-5 | TRBD1 | TRBV5-1 | NA
TGTGCCAGTAGAGGGGCGAGGATTGGAAACACCATATATTTT | CASRGARIGNTIYF | TRBJ1-3 | NA | TRBV19 | once
TGTGCCAGTAGTATAGGCGGGTCTTACACCGGGGAGCTGTTTTTT | CASSIGGSYTGELFF | TRBJ2-2 | NA | TRBV19 | NA
TGTGCCACCAGCAGTCAATACAACAGGAACACTGAAGCTTTCTTT | CATSSQYNRNTEAFF | TRBJ1-1 | NA | TRBV15 | NA
TGTGCCAGCAGCCCGAACGGGGGATCCGAGCAGTACTTC | CASSPNGGSEQYF | TRBJ2-7 | NA | TRBV7-9 | NA
TGTGCCAGCAGCTCACGCGGGGGTGGTGTCCTCAATGAGCAGTTCTTC | CASSSRGGGVLNEQFF | TRBJ2-1 | TRBD2 | TRBV9 | NA
TGTGCCAGCAGCCAAGAAGCACAGATAAATGAAAAACTGTTTTTT | CASSQEAQINEKLFF | TRBJ1-4 | NA | TRBV4-2 | NA